This TCR beta chain was documented in a study of CXCR3-negative and CXCR3-positive naive CD8 T cells. As concerns this clonotype: Its antigen is still unknown.

Study-wide points: The study found more hydrophobic TRB CDR3s in CXCR3-positive naive cells than in CXCR3-negative naive cells.

The TRB libraries of cDNA were built by UMI-labeled 5' RACE. TCRdb reanalyzed the 5' RACE reads, giving one entry per CDR3 protein sequence and no DNA. The sample totals roughly 130,000 distinct CDR3 sequences. Sequenced: naive CXCR3+ CD8+ T cells from blood. As for subset: CD45RO-CCR7+CD27+CD95- naive CD8+ T cells expressing CXCR3 (TNR3+). This TCR was recovered from a human donor in good health. Some clones in this sample may be carry-over from other donors' samples.

The CDR3: CASTSLADRTDTQYF. This sequence joins TRBV28 and TRBJ2-3; TCRdb's D gene call, TRBD2, goes unchecked for lack of DNA. The CDR3 is 15 amino acids. Germline values: CDR1 MDHEN, CDR2 SYDVKM.